The 6 T cell receptor delta chains given below trace back to one sample, sequenced in a study of Vδ1+ human thymocytes. Study-level points and caveats: Thymic TRG and TRD repertoires appeared highly polyclonal, with Gaussian CDR3 length distributions.

Antigens of these TCRs are unknown. RNA was extracted from the cells and then reverse transcribed. The CDR3 regions were amplified by multiplex PCR from V-gene primers to a constant-region primer. TCRdb re-called the multiplex PCR reads via CATT. The sample lists about 55,000 delta-chain clones, approximately 15% occurring once. The sequenced material came from Vdelta1+ gamma-delta thymocytes from the thymus. Regarding subset: FACS-sorted CD3+ TCRalphabeta- TCRVdelta1+ TCRVdelta2- thymocytes. All receptors come from a boy in the first two years of life who had congenital heart surgery.

The rearrangement uses TRDV1 and TRDJ1; D is unclear. The CDR3 totals 15 residues. Germline CDR1 TSWWSYY, CDR2 QGS. Trimming removed 0 bases from V and 0 bases from J, with 8 bases in between. In DNA, the CDR3 is TGTGCTCTTGGGGAACTAGTTCCCCACACCGATAAACTCATCTTT. It specifies CALGELVPHTDKLIF.

A few counts support this clone. This chain connects TRDV1 to TRDJ1; no reliable D call. This CDR3 region has 19 residues. Looked up from germline, CDR1 is TSWWSYY and CDR2 is QGS. Trimming cost V 0 bases and J 0 bases, with 20 bases left between them. The chain's CDR3 is CALGELKRRKRGYTDKLIF. The DNA of the CDR3 is TGTGCTCTTGGGGAACTAAAACGGCGTAAGCGGGGTTACACCGATAAACTCATCTTT.

The chain uses TRDV2 and TRDJ1; TRDD3 aligns across 13 bases. Unmatched junction bases numbered 22, after V lost 5 bases and J lost 11 bases. Germline V CDR1 and CDR2: GEAIGNYY, EKD. This CDR3 region has 18 residues. CDR3 coding DNA: TGTGCCTGTGGCTTACTGGGGGATACGGGTTTGTTACGAGTAAAGCTCATCTTT. Amino acids: CACGLLGDTGLLRVKLIF.

For this clone: Because the CDR3's place on the DNA is in doubt, the DNA is left out and the CDR3 is given as listed by TCRdb. The genes are TRAV29/DV5 and TRDJ1; TRDD3 was called by the table and not checked on the DNA. Germline CDR1 reads NSMFDY; CDR2 reads ISSIKDK. The CDR3 has 22 residues if both end residues are counted. The CDR3 sequence: CSVLLCSNPQSYWGIRADKLIF.

The genes are TRDV1 and TRDJ1, with 10 bases matching TRDD3. The junction had 17 bases not matched to a gene; V was cut back by 7 bases and J by 0 bases. This CDR3 has 19 residues. The germline CDR1 and CDR2 sequences are TSWWSYY and QGS. The CDR3 loop is CALVIQLRTGGLYTDKLIF. As DNA, the CDR3 is TGTGCTCTTGTGATACAACTACGTACTGGGGGATTGTACACCGATAAACTCATCTTT.

This clone came up a few times. This chain uses TRDV1 with TRDJ1; 12 positions match TRDD3. The CDR3 sequence is 18 residues long. V was pared by 3 bases and J by 3 bases, with 11 bases of the junction left unmatched. Germline-derived CDR1 and CDR2 are TSWWSYY and QGS. CDR3 sequence (DNA): TGTGCTCTTGGGGATTGCCCCCACTGGGGGATACCAGCCGATAAACTCATCTTT. Translated: CALGDCPHWGIPADKLIF.